This T cell receptor (beta chain) was recovered during a study of T cell changes during pregnancy in multiple sclerosis. Some clones are missing from TCRdb's copy, which holds only in-frame ones; the method was immunoSEQ multiplex PCR. The table lists over 70,000 clones, about 92% of them singletons. Germline CDR1 GTSNPN, CDR2 SVGIG (reference sequence). The V gene end was trimmed by 0 bases and the J gene end by 2 bases; junction bases not matched to a gene: 12. The CDR3 is 17 residues long. The sequence derives from a female donor in good health, enrolled as a control in a pregnancy study. The sequenced sample was peripheral blood, obtained in the third trimester of pregnancy. V gene TRBV30 combines with J gene TRBJ2-5; 7 bases match TRBD2. Written as DNA, the CDR3 is TGTGCCTGGAGTGTAGGTGTGCTAGCGGTAATACAAGAGACCCAGTACTTC. Amino acid sequence: CAWSVGVLAVIQETQYF.